This T cell receptor (beta chain) was found in a study of technical replicates of blood from several donors. Sequencing used immunoSEQ multiplex PCR; TCRdb keeps in-frame clones, though not all of them. The table lists over 55,000 clones, roughly 95% of them singletons. This clone was recorded only once. This receptor was obtained from a human donor in good health. Some clones in this sample may be carry-over from other donors' samples. Material: PBMCs.

For the CDR3, the DNA is TGCAGCGTAGCAGGACAGGCGAATCAGCCCCAGCATTTT. It specifies CSVAGQANQPQHF. The chain combines TRBV29-1 with TRBJ1-5; 7 bases align to TRBD1. Looked up from germline, CDR1 is SQVTM and CDR2 is ANQGSEA. The V segment lost 6 bases and the J segment 4 bases; nucleotides outside the gene matches: 6. The CDR3 has 13 amino acids.